This note documents a single T cell receptor (beta chain) sequence. Produced via immunoSEQ multiplex PCR; TCRdb's table is partial and in-frame only. The table has about 160,000 clones, over 70% seen once. The CDR3 loop spans 14 amino acids. Trimming at V came to 5 bases and at J to 8 bases, leaving 10 bases not matched to a gene. CDR1 is SGHAT, CDR2 FQNNGV, per germline. This specimen belongs to a study of blood T cell repertoires in COVID-19. Study-level information: Spain, Italy and the United States supplied samples that represented acute and convalescent COVID-19.

Sequencing was performed on peripheral blood. This sequence joins TRBV11-2 and TRBJ1-2; TRBD1 matches 8 bases. This sequence originates from a woman older than 75 with active or convalescent COVID-19. The CDR3 bases are TGTGCCAGCAGCGAAGGGACAGGAGTAGGAGGCTACACCTTC. Translation gives CASSEGTGVGGYTF.